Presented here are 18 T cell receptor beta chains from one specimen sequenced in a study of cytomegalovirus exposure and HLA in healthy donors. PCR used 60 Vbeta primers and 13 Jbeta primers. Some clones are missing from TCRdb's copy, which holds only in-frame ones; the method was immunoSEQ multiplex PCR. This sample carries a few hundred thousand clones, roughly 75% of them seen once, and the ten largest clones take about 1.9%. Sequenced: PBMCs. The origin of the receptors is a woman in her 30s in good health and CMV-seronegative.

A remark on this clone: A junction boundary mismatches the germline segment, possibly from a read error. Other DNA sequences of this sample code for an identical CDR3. The CDR3 region is CAISGQGALNYGYTF. For the CDR3, the DNA is TGTGCCATTAGTGGACAGGGGGCCCTTAACTATGGCTACACCTTC. The J gene is TRBJ1-2, the V gene TRBV10-3; 11 bases match TRBD1. Germline loops: CDR1 ENHRY, CDR2 SYGVKD. This CDR3 has 15 residues.

The CDR3 sequence is CASSQAGGNTIYF. CDR3 nucleotide sequence: TGCGCCAGCAGCCAGGCGGGAGGAAACACCATATATTTT. This sequence joins TRBV4-1 and TRBJ1-3; D ambiguous. Trimming left V 3 bases short and J 4 bases short, with 7 bases between. CDR1 and CDR2 from the germline V gene are MGHRA and YSYEKL. CDR3 size: 13 residues.

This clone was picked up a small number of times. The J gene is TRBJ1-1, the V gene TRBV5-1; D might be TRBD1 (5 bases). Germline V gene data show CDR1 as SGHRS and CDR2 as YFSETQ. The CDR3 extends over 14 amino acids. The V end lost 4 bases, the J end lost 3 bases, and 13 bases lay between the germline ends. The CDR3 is CASSTPGIDTEAFF. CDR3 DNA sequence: TGCGCCAGCAGCACCCCAGGGATTGACACTGAAGCTTTCTTT.

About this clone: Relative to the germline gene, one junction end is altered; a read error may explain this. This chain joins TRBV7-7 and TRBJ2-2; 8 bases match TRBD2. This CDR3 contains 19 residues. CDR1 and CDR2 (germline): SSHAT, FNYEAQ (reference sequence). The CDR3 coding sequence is TGTGCTAGCAGCTTGGGCTCTGCGGGGGGATCTCTTAACACCGGGGAGCTGTTTTTT. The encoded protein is CASSLGSAGGSLNTGELFF.

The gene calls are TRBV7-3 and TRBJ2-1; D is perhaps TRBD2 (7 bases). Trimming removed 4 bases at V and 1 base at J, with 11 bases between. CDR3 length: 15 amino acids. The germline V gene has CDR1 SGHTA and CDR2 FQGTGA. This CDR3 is CASSSRGGSYNEQFF. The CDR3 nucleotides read TGTGCCAGCAGCTCGAGGGGGGGATCCTACAATGAGCAGTTCTTC.

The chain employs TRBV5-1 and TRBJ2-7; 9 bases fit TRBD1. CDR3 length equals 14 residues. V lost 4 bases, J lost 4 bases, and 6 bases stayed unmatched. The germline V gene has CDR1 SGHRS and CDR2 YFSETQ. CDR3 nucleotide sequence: TGCGCCAGCAGCCCCTTCGACAGGGGGTACGAGCAGTACTTC. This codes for CASSPFDRGYEQYF.

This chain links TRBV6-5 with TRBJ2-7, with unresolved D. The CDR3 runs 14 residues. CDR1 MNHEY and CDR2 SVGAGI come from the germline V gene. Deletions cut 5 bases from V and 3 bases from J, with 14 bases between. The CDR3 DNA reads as TGTGCCAGCAGTGAAAGGAACAGTTTCTACGAGCAGTACTTC. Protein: CASSERNSFYEQYF.

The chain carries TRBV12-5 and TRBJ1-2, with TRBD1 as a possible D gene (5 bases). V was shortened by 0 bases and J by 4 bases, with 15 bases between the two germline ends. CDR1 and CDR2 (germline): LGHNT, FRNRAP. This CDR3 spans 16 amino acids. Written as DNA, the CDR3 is TGTGCTAGTGGTTTGGTTGGGGCAGCCAATTTCTATGGCTACACCTTC. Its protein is CASGLVGAANFYGYTF.

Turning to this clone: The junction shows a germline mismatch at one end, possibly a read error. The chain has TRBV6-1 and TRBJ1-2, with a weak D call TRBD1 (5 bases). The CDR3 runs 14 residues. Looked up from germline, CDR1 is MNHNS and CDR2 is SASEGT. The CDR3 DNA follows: TGTGCCAGCAGGGGGGGGTCAAGGAGCTATGGCTACTCCTTC. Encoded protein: CASRGGSRSYGYSF.

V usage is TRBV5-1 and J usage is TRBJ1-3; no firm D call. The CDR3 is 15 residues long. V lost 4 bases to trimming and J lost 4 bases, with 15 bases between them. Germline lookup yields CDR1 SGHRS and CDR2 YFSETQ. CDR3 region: CASSPGGGNGNTIYF. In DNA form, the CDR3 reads TGCGCCAGCAGCCCCGGAGGAGGGAACGGAAACACCATATATTTT.

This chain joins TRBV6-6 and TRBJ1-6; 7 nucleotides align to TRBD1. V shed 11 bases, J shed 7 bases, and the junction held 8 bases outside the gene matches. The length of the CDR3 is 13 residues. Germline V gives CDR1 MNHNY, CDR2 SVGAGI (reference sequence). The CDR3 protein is CAGGQARNSPLHF. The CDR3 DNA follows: TGTGCCGGAGGACAGGCGAGGAATTCACCCCTCCACTTT.

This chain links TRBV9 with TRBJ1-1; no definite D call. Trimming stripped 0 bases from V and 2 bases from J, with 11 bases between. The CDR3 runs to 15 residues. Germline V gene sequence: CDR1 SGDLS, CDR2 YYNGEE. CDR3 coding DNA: TGTGCCAGCAGCGTAGCCCCTCAACTAAACACTGAAGCTTTCTTT. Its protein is CASSVAPQLNTEAFF.

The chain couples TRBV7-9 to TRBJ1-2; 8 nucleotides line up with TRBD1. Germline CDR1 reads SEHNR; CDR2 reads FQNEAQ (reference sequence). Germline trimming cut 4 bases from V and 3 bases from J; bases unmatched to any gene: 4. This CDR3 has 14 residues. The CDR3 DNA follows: TGTGCCAGCAGCTCCTTACAGGGGGACTATGGCTACACCTTC. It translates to CASSSLQGDYGYTF. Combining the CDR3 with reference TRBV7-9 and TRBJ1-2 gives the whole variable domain DTGVSQNPRHKITKRGQNVTFRCDPISEHNRLYWYRQTLGQGPEFLTYFQNEAQLEKSRLLSDRFSAERPKGSFSTLEIQRTEQGDSAMYLCASSSLQGDYGYTFGSGTRLTVV.

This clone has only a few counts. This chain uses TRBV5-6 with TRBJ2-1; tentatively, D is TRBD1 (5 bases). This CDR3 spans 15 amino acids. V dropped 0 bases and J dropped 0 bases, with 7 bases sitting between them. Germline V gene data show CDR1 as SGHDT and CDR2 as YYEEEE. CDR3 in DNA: TGTGCCAGCAGCTTGGGACAGACCTCCTACAATGAGCAGTTCTTC. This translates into CASSLGQTSYNEQFF.

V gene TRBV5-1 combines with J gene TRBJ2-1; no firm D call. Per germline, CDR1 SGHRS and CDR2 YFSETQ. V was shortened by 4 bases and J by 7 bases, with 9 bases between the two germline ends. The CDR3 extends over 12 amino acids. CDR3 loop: CASSVSGNEQFF. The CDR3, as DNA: TGCGCCAGCAGCGTATCGGGTAATGAGCAGTTCTTC. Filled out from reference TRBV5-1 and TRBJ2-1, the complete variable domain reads KAGVTQTPRYLIKTRGQQVTLSCSPISGHRSVSWYQQTPGQGLQFLFEYFSETQRNKGNFPGRFSGRQFSNSRSEMNVSTLELGDSALYLCASSVSGNEQFFGPGTRLTVL.

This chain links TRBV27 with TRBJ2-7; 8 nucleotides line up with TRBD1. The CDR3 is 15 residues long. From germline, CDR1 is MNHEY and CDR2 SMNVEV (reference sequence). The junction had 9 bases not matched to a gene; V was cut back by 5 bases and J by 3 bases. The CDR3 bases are TGTGCCAGCAGTCCCCGAACGGGACAGGTCTACGAGCAGTACTTC. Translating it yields CASSPRTGQVYEQYF.

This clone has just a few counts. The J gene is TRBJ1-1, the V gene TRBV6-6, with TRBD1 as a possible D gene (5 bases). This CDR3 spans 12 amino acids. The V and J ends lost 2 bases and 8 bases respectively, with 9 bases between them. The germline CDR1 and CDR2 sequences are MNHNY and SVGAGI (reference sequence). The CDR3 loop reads CASSYGGAEAFF. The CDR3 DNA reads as TGTGCCAGCAGTTACGGAGGGGCCGAAGCTTTCTTT.

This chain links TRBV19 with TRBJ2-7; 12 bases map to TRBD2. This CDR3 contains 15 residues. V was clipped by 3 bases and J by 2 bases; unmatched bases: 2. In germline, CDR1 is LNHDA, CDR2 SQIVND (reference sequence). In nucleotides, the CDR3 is TGTGCCAGTAGTATTCTAGCGGGAGGGACCTACGAGCAGTACTTC. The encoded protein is CASSILAGGTYEQYF.